This T cell receptor beta chain appears in the sequencing data of a study of shared clonotypes between healthy human individuals. The length of the CDR3 is 13 residues. Trimming cost V 5 bases and J 6 bases, with 10 bases left between them. Germline values: CDR1 MNHEY, CDR2 SMNVEV (reference sequence). The CD8 memory sample joined CD45RO+ cells and CCR7-negative CD45RA+ cells. Ten or more counts support this clone. The method was immunoSEQ multiplex PCR; TCRdb's version includes in-frame clones alone and lacks a portion of them. In the table there are roughly 100,000 clones, about 70% of which are singletons.

Sequencing input: memory CD8+ T cells sorted from blood. Subset denoted: CD45RO+ cells pooled with CCR7-negative TemRA cells. This TCR was sampled from a woman aged 25 to 45 in good health. The genes are TRBV27 and TRBJ2-2; maybe TRBD1 (7 bases). The CDR3 loop reads CASSTGEAGELFF. The CDR3 DNA reads TGTGCCAGCAGTACAGGGGAGGCCGGGGAGCTGTTTTTT.